The 10 T cell receptor beta chains below come from one sample, sequenced in a study of PD-L1 blockade in urothelial cancer. Clones were sequenced by immunoSEQ multiplex PCR, and TCRdb holds only the in-frame ones, with some missing. This sample has 40,000 to 60,000 clones, with 75% to 85% found just once. The time point: pretreatment peripheral blood. The sequences come from PBMCs, collected around atezolizumab (anti-PD-L1) treatment. The origin of the receptors is a man in his 70s with urothelial cancer.

This clone was counted between two and nine times. V and J are TRBV7-9 and TRBJ1-2, with a weak D call TRBD1 (6 bases). The CDR3 has 18 residues. V shed 3 bases and J shed 6 bases, with 26 bases lying between them. CDR1 is SEHNR and CDR2 is FQNEAQ in the germline V gene (reference sequence). CDR3 region: CASSFSDPFLTGRDGYTF. In nucleotides, the CDR3 is TGTGCCAGCAGCTTCTCCGACCCCTTTCTGACAGGAAGGGATGGCTACACCTTC.

The V and J genes are TRBV18 and TRBJ1-4; D gene ambiguous. CDR1 is KGHSH, CDR2 LQKENI, per germline. This CDR3 has 13 amino acids. The V and J ends lost 3 bases and 5 bases respectively, with 7 bases between them. Here the CDR3 DNA reads TGTGCCAGCTCACCCGGGGAAAATGAAAAACTGTTTTTT. As protein: CASSPGENEKLFF. Complete variable domain (other parts from reference TRBV18 and TRBJ1-4): NAGVMQNPRHLVRRRGQEARLRCSPMKGHSHVYWYRQLPEEGLKFMVYLQKENIIDESGMPKERFSAEFPKEGPSILRIQQVVRGDSAAYFCASSPGENEKLFFGSGTQLSVL.

The gene calls are TRBV7-9 and TRBJ1-5; no clear D gene. Per the germline V gene, CDR1 is SEHNR and CDR2 is FQNEAQ (reference sequence). The CDR3 sequence is 15 residues long. With 1 base removed from V and 3 bases from J, the gap between germline ends came to 10 bases. The CDR3 sequence: CASSLGALPNQPQHF. CDR3 coding DNA: TGTGCCAGCAGCTTAGGGGCCCTCCCCAATCAGCCCCAGCATTTT.

CDR3 protein: CASSTDRGQYEQYF. In nucleotides, the CDR3 is TGTGCCAGCAGTACGGACAGGGGACAGTACGAGCAGTACTTC. J is TRBJ2-7 and V is TRBV27; 9 nucleotides agree with TRBD1. The CDR3 is made up of 14 amino acids. CDR1 and CDR2 from the germline V gene are MNHEY and SMNVEV (reference sequence). V lost 5 bases, J lost 4 bases, and 6 bases stayed unmatched.

The rearrangement links TRBV15 to TRBJ2-1; D possibly corresponds to TRBD2 (6 bases). Trimming left V 0 bases short and J 4 bases short, with 13 bases between. The CDR3 totals 16 residues. Germline CDR1 and CDR2: LNHNV and YYDKDF (reference sequence). In DNA form, the CDR3 reads TGTGCCACCAGCAGAGAAGTAGGACTACCTTACAATGAGCAGTTCTTC. Translated: CATSREVGLPYNEQFF.

V and J are TRBV29-1 and TRBJ2-3; 9 nucleotides match TRBD2. Looked up from germline, CDR1 is SQVTM and CDR2 is ANQGSEA. J gave up 0 bases and V 7 bases, and 8 bases lay outside the gene matches. The CDR3 is 15 amino acids. The DNA of the CDR3 is TGCAGCGCTCCGGGACTAGCCTCAAGCACAGATACGCAGTATTTT. Protein: CSAPGLASSTDTQYF.

The chain has TRBV6-6 and TRBJ2-1; 7 positions match TRBD2. CDR1 is MNHNY and CDR2 is SVGAGI in the germline V gene (reference sequence). V lost 7 bases and J lost 4; bases outside the gene matches: 13. The CDR3 loop spans 16 amino acids. The CDR3 protein is CASIRREGGDYNEQFF. The CDR3 region has the DNA TGTGCCAGCATCCGGAGAGAGGGAGGGGATTACAATGAGCAGTTCTTC.

This rearrangement joins TRBV28 to TRBJ2-1; D is possibly TRBD2 (6 bases). Germline-derived CDR1 and CDR2 are MDHEN and SYDVKM. The V and J ends lost 3 bases and 0 bases respectively, with 9 bases between them. The CDR3 runs to 15 residues. The DNA of the CDR3 is TGTGCCAGCAGTTTCGGGGGAAGCTCCTACAATGAGCAGTTCTTC. Its protein product is CASSFGGSSYNEQFF.

This clone was observed a single time. The chain carries TRBV11-2 and TRBJ2-7, with TRBD1 matching 11 bases. The germline CDR1 and CDR2 sequences are SGHAT and FQNNGV. This CDR3 contains 15 residues. V dropped 2 bases and J dropped 2; count of bases not matched to a gene: 2. The CDR3 DNA reads TGTGCCAGCAGCTTACCGGGACAGGGGGCCTACGAGCAGTACTTC. Its protein is CASSLPGQGAYEQYF.

The chain uses TRBV19 and TRBJ1-5; D not certain. From germline, CDR1 is LNHDA and CDR2 SQIVND (reference sequence). CDR3 length equals 15 residues. The V end lost 1 base, the J end lost 7 bases, and 14 bases lay between the germline ends. CDR3: CASSIGQVVLQPQHF. The CDR3 DNA sequence: TGTGCCAGTAGTATAGGTCAGGTAGTCCTCCAGCCCCAGCATTTT.